This T cell receptor beta chain was identified during a study of CD8 T cells in ankylosing spondylitis. Broader study findings: Reactive arthritis synovial fluid and blood were previously reported to contain some motif variants.

Using quantitative 5'-RACE with molecular barcodes, the authors made TCR beta libraries. TCRdb processed the 5' RACE reads anew with MiXCR; each CDR3 protein has one entry. The table includes 85,000 to 100,000 distinct CDR3 sequences, around 9.4% detected once. This CDR3 is 13 amino acids long. Germline-derived CDR1 and CDR2 are MNHNS and SASEGT. Comments on this clonotype: Its antigen is still unknown. At one boundary the junction diverges from the germline segment, which might be a read error.

The gene calls are TRBV6-1 and TRBJ1-1; the match to TRBD1 covers 7 bases. This receptor was taken from a male donor with ankylosing spondylitis or in good health (not recorded which). The sample comprised blood, either unsorted or a sorted T cell fraction (not recorded which). The CDR3 spells CTSRNRGWTEAFF. The CDR3 DNA reads as TGTACCAGCAGGAACAGGGGATGGACTGAAGCTTTCTTT.